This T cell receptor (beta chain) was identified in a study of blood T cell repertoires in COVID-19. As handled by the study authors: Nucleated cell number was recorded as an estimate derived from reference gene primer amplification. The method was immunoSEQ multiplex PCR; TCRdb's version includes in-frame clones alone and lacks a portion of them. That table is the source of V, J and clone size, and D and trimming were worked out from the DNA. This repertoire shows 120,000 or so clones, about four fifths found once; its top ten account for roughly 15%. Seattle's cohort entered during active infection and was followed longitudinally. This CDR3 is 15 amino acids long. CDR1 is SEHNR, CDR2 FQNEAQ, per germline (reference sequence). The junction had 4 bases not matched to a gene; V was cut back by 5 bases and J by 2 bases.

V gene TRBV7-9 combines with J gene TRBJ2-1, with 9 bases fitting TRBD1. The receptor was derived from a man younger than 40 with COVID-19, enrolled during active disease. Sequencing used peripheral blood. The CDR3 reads CASSRRDRAYNEQFF. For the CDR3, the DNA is TGTGCCAGCAGCCGACGGGACAGGGCCTACAATGAGCAGTTCTTC.